The following is a TCR beta chain sequence with its context. Its antigen is as yet unknown. It was 200 ng DNA, 33,000 or so T cell genomes, that sorted-subset replicate PCRs used. TCRdb's table, derived via immunoSEQ multiplex PCR, lists solely in-frame clones and lacks some. The sample consists of approximately 1.9 million clones, around 93% of them appearing once. The naive CD8 subset, CD45RO-negative cells positively selected for CCR7, excluded terminally differentiated effector memory CD45RA+ cells. This specimen comes from a study of shared clonotypes between healthy human individuals. Study as a whole: Per-donor plates numbered three CD4 naive, three CD4 memory, two CD8 naive and one CD8 memory. General study findings and limits: Generation probabilities were higher for clonotypes shared across all four sorted-subset donors than for unshared ones. Genetic and exposure-history diversity was limited by the small donor number.

The CDR3 consists of 15 residues. Germline CDR1 is SNHLY and CDR2 is FYNNEI. Trimming cost V 6 bases and J 6 bases; bases outside gene matches: 6. The TCR was taken from a man aged 18-30 years in good health. Some clones in this sample may be carry-over from other donors' samples. The V call is TRBV2, the J call TRBJ1-5, with TRBD1 identical over 12 bases. Sequenced material: naive CD8+ T cells from PBMCs. In nucleotides, the CDR3 is TGTGCCAGCAGCGGGGGACAGGGGGCGGGTCAGCCCCAGCATTTT. Its protein is CASSGGQGAGQPQHF.